A single sample is the source of the 18 T cell receptor beta chains below, sequenced in a study of patients and donors after allogeneic stem cell transplantation. TCRdb redid the calling of the RT-PCR reads with MiXCR, one entry per CDR3 protein. Seen here are roughly 200,000 distinct CDR3 sequences, around 41% observed once, and the top ten hold 11%. The specimen was blood, either unsorted or a sorted T cell fraction (not recorded which). These receptors were taken from a human donor who was either an allogeneic HSCT recipient or a stem cell or donor lymphocyte infusion donor (not recorded which). It is not recorded whose cells these are; they may come from a transplant donor.

The gene calls are TRBV7-9 and TRBJ2-2, with D tentatively TRBD1 or TRBD2 (6 bases each). The CDR3 runs to 15 residues. V gave up 5 bases and J gave up 0 bases, with 10 bases separating them. CDR1 SEHNR and CDR2 FQNEAQ come from the germline V gene (reference sequence). The CDR3 DNA reads as TGTGCCAGCAGCCGGAGGGGGTCGAACACCGGGGAGCTGTTTTTT. Protein: CASSRRGSNTGELFF.

V and J are TRBV14 and TRBJ1-2; perhaps TRBD1 as D (6 bases). CDR1 and CDR2 from the germline V gene are SGHDN and FVKESK. CDR3 length: 14 residues. V gave up 0 bases and J gave up 6 bases, with 11 bases separating them. DNA of the CDR3: TGTGCCAGCAGCCAAGAATGGGGGGCCAATGGCTACACCTTC. Its protein product is CASSQEWGANGYTF. The variable domain in full, with the rest retrieved from reference TRBV14 and TRBJ1-2, is EAGVTQFPSHSVIEKGQTVTLRCDPISGHDNLYWYRRVMGKEIKFLLHFVKESKQDESGMPNNRFLAERTGGTYSTLKVQPAELEDSGVYFCASSQEWGANGYTFGSGTRLTVV.

This chain connects TRBV5-6 to TRBJ1-4; tentative D call: TRBD1 (5 bases). CDR1 is SGHDT and CDR2 is YYEEEE in the germline V gene. The CDR3 length is 16 residues. Trimming pared 6 bases from V and 0 bases from J, leaving 15 bases between. The CDR3 here is CASTLGGYATNEKLFF. CDR3 DNA sequence: TGTGCCAGCACCCTGGGGGGATACGCAACTAATGAAAAACTGTTTTTT.

This rearrangement joins TRBV24-1 to TRBJ1-1, with D perhaps TRBD1 (6 bases). Germline values: CDR1 KGHDR, CDR2 SFDVKD. There are 16 residues in the CDR3. The V end lost 0 bases, the J end lost 13 bases, and 23 bases lay between the germline ends. DNA of the CDR3: TGTGCCACCAGTGATTTGCAAGGCGGGACACCAAAGAAGCTTTTCTTT. Encoded protein: CATSDLQGGTPKKLFF.

The chain has TRBV25-1 and TRBJ1-6; D not certain. The CDR3 has 14 residues. V was clipped by 10 bases and J by 5 bases, with 15 bases between them. Germline loops: CDR1 MGHDK, CDR2 SYGVNS. CDR3 DNA sequence: TGTGCCACCAAGTCCCCCCCGGATAATTCACCCCTCCACTTT. This gives the protein CATKSPPDNSPLHF.

The chain is built from TRBV7-9 and TRBJ1-2; no clear D gene. V lost 4 bases and J 6 bases, leaving 12 bases between the germline ends. CDR3 length: 13 residues. CDR1 SEHNR and CDR2 FQNEAQ come from the germline V gene (reference sequence). The CDR3 reads CASSSPSLNGYTF. The CDR3 nucleotides are TGTGCCAGCAGCTCACCCAGTCTCAATGGCTACACCTTC.

The V call is TRBV4-3, the J call TRBJ1-2, with 8 bases fitting TRBD1. This CDR3 spans 14 amino acids. V gave up 5 bases and J gave up 5 bases; unmatched junction bases: 7. From germline, CDR1 is LGHNA and CDR2 YSLEER. The CDR3 DNA is TGCGCCAGCAGCTTACAGGGGGGAGAGTATGGCTACACCTTC. Translating gives CASSLQGGEYGYTF.

The rearrangement uses TRBV6-6 and TRBJ1-4, with D perhaps matching TRBD1 (5 bases). The CDR3 is 15 residues long. Germline V gene data show CDR1 as MNHNY and CDR2 as SVGAGI (reference sequence). The V end lost 5 bases, the J end lost 8 bases, and 18 bases lay between the germline ends. The DNA of the CDR3 is TGTGCCAGCAGTACGAACAGGTATCCAGCGGAAAAACTGTTTTTT. Translation: CASSTNRYPAEKLFF.

This chain connects TRBV5-1 to TRBJ2-6; D is ambiguous. The germline V and J ends were trimmed by 0 bases and 0 bases, with 10 bases remaining between them. The CDR3 consists of 17 residues. Germline V CDR1 and CDR2: SGHRS, YFSETQ. CDR3 DNA sequence: TGCGCCAGCAGCTTGGAGGTGCGCAGCTCTGGGGCCAACGTCCTGACTTTC. It translates to CASSLEVRSSGANVLTF. Combining the CDR3 with reference TRBV5-1 and TRBJ2-6 gives the whole variable domain KAGVTQTPRYLIKTRGQQVTLSCSPISGHRSVSWYQQTPGQGLQFLFEYFSETQRNKGNFPGRFSGRQFSNSRSEMNVSTLELGDSALYLCASSLEVRSSGANVLTFGAGSRLTVL.

The chain is built from TRBV4-1 and TRBJ1-1, with a weak D call TRBD1 (5 bases). CDR1 is MGHRA, CDR2 YSYEKL, per germline. V lost 3 bases to trimming and J lost 2 bases, with 13 bases between them. There are 15 residues in the CDR3. CDR3 amino acids: CASSQQTESNTEAFF. As DNA, the CDR3 is TGCGCCAGCAGCCAGCAGACAGAGAGTAACACTGAAGCTTTCTTT.

The chain has TRBV20-1 and TRBJ2-7; 7 bases agree with TRBD1. This CDR3 has 10 residues. Trimming cost V 4 bases and J 11 bases; bases outside gene matches: 5. Germline-derived CDR1 and CDR2 are DFQATT and SNEGSKA (reference sequence). The CDR3 DNA reads as TGCAGTGCTATCCGGGACAGAAAGTACTTC. Its protein is CSAIRDRKYF.

The J gene is TRBJ2-1, the V gene TRBV29-1; D is perhaps TRBD1 (6 bases). Germline V gene lookup returns CDR1 SQVTM and CDR2 ANQGSEA. V lost 4 bases, J lost 0 bases, and 19 bases lay in between. CDR3 size: 17 residues. DNA of the CDR3: TGCAGCGTTGGCCTGCTTCAGGGGCCTCGCTCCTACAATGAGCAGTTCTTC. This encodes CSVGLLQGPRSYNEQFF.

The chain recombines TRBV4-1 with TRBJ2-1; 9 nucleotides align to TRBD1. Germline CDR1 and CDR2: MGHRA and YSYEKL. J gave up 4 bases and V 6 bases, and 4 bases lay outside the gene matches. There are 14 residues in the CDR3. CDR3 sequence reads: CASRRDREYNEQFF. Written as DNA, the CDR3 is TGCGCCAGCAGGCGGGACAGGGAATACAATGAGCAGTTCTTC.

The chain joins TRBV20-1 to TRBJ1-4; D not resolved. The CDR3 has 11 residues. The V end lost 2 bases, the J end lost 6 bases, and 4 bases lay between the germline ends. Germline loops: CDR1 DFQATT, CDR2 SNEGSKA (reference sequence). For the CDR3, the DNA is TGCAGTGCTAGACGACATGAAAAACTGTTTTTT. Residues: CSARRHEKLFF.

This clonotype has more than one count but fewer than ten. CDR3 sequence reads: CASSDNRGSGNTIYF. CDR3 nucleotides: TGTGCCAGCAGCGACAACAGGGGCTCTGGAAACACCATATATTTT. The J gene is TRBJ1-3, the V gene TRBV9; 7 bases line up with TRBD1. The CDR3 totals 15 residues. Germline V gene sequence: CDR1 SGDLS, CDR2 YYNGEE. V shed 3 bases and J 0 bases; nucleotides not matched to a gene: 3.

This clonotype was picked up a small number of times. CDR3 in amino acids: CASSNIQGSLDYGYTF. The CDR3, as DNA: TGTGCCAGCAGTAACATACAGGGGAGTCTAGACTATGGCTACACCTTC. The chain has TRBV12-3 or TRBV12-4 and TRBJ1-2; 7 bases are a match to TRBD1. V lost 5 bases to trimming and J lost 3 bases; unmatched junction nucleotides: 12. CDR3 length: 16 amino acids.

This clonotype was seen only a few times. This rearrangement joins TRBV5-1 to TRBJ1-6; D might be TRBD1 (6 bases). V lost 5 bases, J lost 5 bases, and 11 bases lay in between. CDR1 is SGHRS and CDR2 is YFSETQ in the germline V gene. The CDR3 runs 14 residues. DNA of the CDR3: TGCGCCAGCAGACAGGGATGGAATAATTCACCCCTCCACTTT. Translated: CASRQGWNNSPLHF.

This clonotype has a handful of counts. The DNA of the CDR3 is TGTGCCAGCAGATATATTGCTGACACTGAAGCTTTCTTT. Translating it yields CASRYIADTEAFF. This chain links TRBV5-5 with TRBJ1-1; the D is unclear. Trimming took 5 bases from V and 3 from J, leaving 11 bases between them. CDR1 is SGHKS, CDR2 YYEKEE, per germline (reference sequence). This CDR3 contains 13 residues.